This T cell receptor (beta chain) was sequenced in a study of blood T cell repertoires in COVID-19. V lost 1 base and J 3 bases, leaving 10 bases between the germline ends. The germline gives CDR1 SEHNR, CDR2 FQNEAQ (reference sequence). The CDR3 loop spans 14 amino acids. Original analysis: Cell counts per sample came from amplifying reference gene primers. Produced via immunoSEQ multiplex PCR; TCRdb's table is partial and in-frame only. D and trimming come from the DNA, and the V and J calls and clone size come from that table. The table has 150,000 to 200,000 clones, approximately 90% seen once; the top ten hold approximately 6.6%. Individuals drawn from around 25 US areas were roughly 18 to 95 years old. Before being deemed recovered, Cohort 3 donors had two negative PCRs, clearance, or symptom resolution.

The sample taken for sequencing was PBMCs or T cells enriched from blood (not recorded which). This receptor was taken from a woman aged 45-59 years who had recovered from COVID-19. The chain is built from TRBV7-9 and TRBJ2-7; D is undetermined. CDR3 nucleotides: TGTGCCAGCAGCTTAGGAGGAAAACACTACGAGCAGTACTTC. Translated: CASSLGGKHYEQYF.